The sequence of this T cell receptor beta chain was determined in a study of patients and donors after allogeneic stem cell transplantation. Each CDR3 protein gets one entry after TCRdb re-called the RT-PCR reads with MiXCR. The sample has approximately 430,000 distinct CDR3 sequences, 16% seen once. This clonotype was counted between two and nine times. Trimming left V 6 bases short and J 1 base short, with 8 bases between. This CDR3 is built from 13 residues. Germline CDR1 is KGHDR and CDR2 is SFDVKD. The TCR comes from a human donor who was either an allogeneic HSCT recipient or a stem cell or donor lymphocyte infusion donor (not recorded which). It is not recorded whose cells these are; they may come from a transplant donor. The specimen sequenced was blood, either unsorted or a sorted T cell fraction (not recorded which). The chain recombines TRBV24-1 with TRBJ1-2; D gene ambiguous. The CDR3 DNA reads TGTGCCACCAGTCCCGGGAGTAACTATGGCTACACCTTC. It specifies CATSPGSNYGYTF.